The sequence of this T cell receptor (beta chain) was determined in a study of a mutant IDH1 vaccine in newly diagnosed glioma. Turning to the study itself: Patients received vaccination from 4-6 weeks after radiotherapy alone, or with temozolomide cycles. Prior therapy was radiotherapy, temozolomide, or both; most received both. Study-wide points: Vaccine-induced immune responses were detected in about 93% of patients. The authors found pseudoprogression apparently unrelated to changes in top peripheral T cell clonotypes.

Measured with immunoSEQ multiplex PCR; TCRdb has only the in-frame clones, and not every one. The data hold approximately 66,000 clones, with approximately 80% observed a single time. Germline CDR1 and CDR2: SEHNR and FQNEAQ (reference sequence). The V and J ends lost 1 base and 7 bases, in that order; junction bases with no gene match: 4. The CDR3 is 14 amino acids. With respect to this clone: Its cognate antigen is unknown.

The time point here: week 23, last vaccination. Every vaccination contained 300 ug of the mutant IDH1 20-mer peptide and was paired with topical imiquimod. The clonotype comes from a man younger than 35 with glioma. The J gene is TRBJ2-7, the V gene TRBV7-9, with 10 positions matching TRBD1. The specimen was PBMCs, collected from a glioma patient whose treatment included an IDH1 peptide vaccine. In nucleotides, the CDR3 is TGTGCCAGCAGCTTAGGGGACAGGGGTCGGGAGCAGTACTTC. This gives the protein CASSLGDRGREQYF. Looking up the rest from reference TRBV7-9 and TRBJ2-7 gives the full variable domain: DTGVSQNPRHKITKRGQNVTFRCDPISEHNRLYWYRQTLGQGPEFLTYFQNEAQLEKSRLLSDRFSAERPKGSFSTLEIQRTEQGDSAMYLCASSLGDRGREQYFGPGTRLTVT.